This TCR beta chain is drawn from a study of blood T cell repertoires in COVID-19. Cohort placement rested on clinical history that participants reported themselves. Clones were sequenced by immunoSEQ multiplex PCR, and TCRdb holds only the in-frame ones, with some missing. Of about 300,000 clones in the sample, about nine tenths were seen once. The CDR3 is made up of 16 amino acids. V was shortened by 0 bases and J by 1 base, with 7 bases between the two germline ends. Per the germline V gene, CDR1 is SGHDN and CDR2 is FVKESK. The chain employs TRBV14 and TRBJ2-6; a possible D gene is TRBD1 (6 bases). Material for sequencing was PBMCs or T cells enriched from blood (not recorded which). This sequence originates from a young man who had recovered from COVID-19. The CDR3, as DNA: TGTGCCAGCAGCCAAGAAAGGGGGTCTGGGGCCAACGTCCTGACTTTC. Translating gives CASSQERGSGANVLTF.